This T cell receptor (beta chain) was profiled in a study of blood T cell repertoires in COVID-19. The overall study: Samples representing acute and convalescent COVID-19 were sourced from the United States, Italy and Spain.

Germline assignment: CDR1 SGHNT and CDR2 YENEEA. CDR3 length equals 14 residues. Trimming removed 1 base at V and 5 bases at J, with 11 bases between. Seattle participants joined during active infection and were tracked over time. Sequencing used immunoSEQ multiplex PCR; TCRdb keeps in-frame clones, though not all of them. Altogether about 300,000 clones are present, just over 90% being singletons, with the ten largest covering approximately 2.1%. The sequence derives from a woman aged 25 to 39 with COVID-19, enrolled during active disease. Sequences were obtained from peripheral blood. The rearrangement links TRBV11-3 to TRBJ2-5, with D maybe TRBD1 (6 bases). The CDR3: CASSLGPGAETQYF. Written as DNA, the CDR3 is TGTGCCAGCAGCTTAGGACCAGGGGCGGAGACCCAGTACTTC.